Presented here are 15 T cell receptor beta chains from one specimen sequenced in a study of blood T cell repertoires in COVID-19. Some clones are missing from TCRdb's copy, which holds only in-frame ones; the method was immunoSEQ multiplex PCR. Of 250,000 to 300,000 clones in the sample, roughly 85% were seen once. The sample was peripheral blood. These TCRs come from a man aged 45-65 years with active or convalescent COVID-19.

The chain joins TRBV30 to TRBJ2-2, with 8 bases fitting TRBD2. The CDR3 sequence is 18 residues long. The ends lost 2 bases at V and 3 bases at J; junction bases unmatched: 14. Germline V lookup: CDR1 GTSNPN, CDR2 SVGIG (reference sequence). This CDR3 is CAWSRDVSGRSDTGELFF. Here the CDR3 DNA reads TGTGCCTGGAGTCGGGACGTCAGCGGGAGATCGGACACCGGGGAGCTGTTTTTT.

The gene calls are TRBV7-3 and TRBJ2-1; 10 bases are shared with TRBD1. The V segment lost 5 bases and the J segment 9 bases; nucleotides outside the gene matches: 7. Germline V CDR1 and CDR2: SGHTA, FQGTGA. There are 14 residues in the CDR3. CDR3 in DNA: TGTGCCAGCAGCCCAGGGACAGGGGAGAGTGAGCAGTTCTTC. It codes for CASSPGTGESEQFF.

The chain joins TRBV19 to TRBJ2-7; TRBD2 might be the D (6 bases). V lost 1 base to trimming and J lost 3 bases, with 13 bases between them. The CDR3 sequence is 15 residues long. Germline CDR1 LNHDA, CDR2 SQIVND (reference sequence). The CDR3 loop reads CASSIGRGPDYEQYF. The CDR3 region has the DNA TGTGCCAGTAGTATAGGGCGGGGACCAGACTACGAGCAGTACTTC.

V is TRBV30 and J is TRBJ1-1, with D unclear. V was clipped by 3 bases and J by 1 base, with 6 bases between them. The germline CDR1 and CDR2 sequences are GTSNPN and SVGIG (reference sequence). There are 12 residues in the CDR3. The CDR3 DNA reads as TGTGCCTGGAGGCCCGGGAACACTGAAGCTTTCTTT. Translated, it gives CAWRPGNTEAFF.

This chain joins TRBV10-3 and TRBJ2-5; 10 nucleotides line up with TRBD2. Germline-derived CDR1 and CDR2 are ENHRY and SYGVKD. The ends lost 4 bases at V and 1 base at J; junction bases unmatched: 0. This CDR3 is built from 14 residues. In DNA form, the CDR3 reads TGTGCCATCAGTGGGACTAGCGGCCAAGAGACCCAGTACTTC. This gives the protein CAISGTSGQETQYF.

The gene calls are TRBV4-1 and TRBJ1-5, with 12 bases matching TRBD1. After removal of 1 base from V and 1 base from J, the junction contained 11 bases not matched to a gene. The CDR3 consists of 20 residues. Germline V gene sequence: CDR1 MGHRA, CDR2 YSYEKL. The CDR3 DNA is TGCGCCAGCAGCCAAGGCCCGGGACAGGGGGCGCAGCCGAGCAATCAGCCCCAGCATTTT. It is translated as CASSQGPGQGAQPSNQPQHF.

The chain employs TRBV19 and TRBJ2-3; D may be TRBD2 (5 bases). V was cut by 0 bases and J by 9 bases, with 10 bases left in between. The CDR3 is 13 amino acids. Germline CDR1 is LNHDA and CDR2 is SQIVND (reference sequence). The CDR3 protein is CASSIDRGVTQYF. CDR3 sequence (DNA): TGTGCCAGTAGTATAGATCGGGGAGTGACGCAGTATTTT.

The genes are TRBV19 and TRBJ2-3; no definite D call. The V gene's germline CDR1 is LNHDA and CDR2 SQIVND (reference sequence). The CDR3 is 17 residues long. The ends were cut back, 5 bases at V and 3 bases at J, with 21 bases in the middle. The CDR3 reads CASSPDHIGSGTDTQYF. As DNA, the CDR3 is TGTGCCAGTAGTCCTGACCACATCGGATCGGGTACAGATACGCAGTATTTT.

The chain's CDR3 is CASGSGQGKGEQFF. As DNA, the CDR3 is TGTGCTAGTGGTTCGGGACAGGGGAAGGGTGAGCAGTTCTTC. The chain links TRBV12-5 to TRBJ2-1, with TRBD1 identical over 10 bases. Germline CDR1 is LGHNT and CDR2 is FRNRAP. J lost 9 bases, V lost 4 bases, and 6 bases had no gene match. This CDR3 region has 14 residues.

This chain connects TRBV10-3 to TRBJ2-3; 8 positions agree with TRBD1. Trimming at V came to 10 bases and at J to 2 bases, leaving 11 bases not matched to a gene. This CDR3 contains 15 residues. CDR1 and CDR2 from the germline V gene are ENHRY and SYGVKD. The CDR3 nucleotides are TGTGCCACCGCCAGGGGACAGGAATTCACAGATACGCAGTATTTT. Translating it yields CATARGQEFTDTQYF.

The gene calls are TRBV7-8 and TRBJ2-7; 7 bases line up with TRBD1. CDR3 length: 14 residues. With 5 bases clipped from V and 3 bases from J, the junction kept 7 bases outside the gene matches. CDR1 SGHVS and CDR2 FQNEAQ come from the germline V gene. The CDR3 is CASSLRDSYYEQYF. DNA of the CDR3: TGTGCCAGCAGCCTGAGGGACAGCTACTACGAGCAGTACTTC.

This chain joins TRBV28 and TRBJ1-1, with D tentatively TRBD1 (6 bases). The ends were cut back, 4 bases at V and 2 bases at J, with 11 bases in the middle. The germline gives CDR1 MDHEN, CDR2 SYDVKM. The CDR3 consists of 14 residues. The CDR3 loop reads CASSSYRDNTEAFF. The CDR3 DNA follows: TGTGCCAGCAGTTCGTACAGGGATAACACTGAAGCTTTCTTT.

The genes are TRBV28 and TRBJ2-7; 7 bases agree with TRBD2. In germline, CDR1 is MDHEN, CDR2 SYDVKM. The CDR3 consists of 16 residues. CDR3 coding DNA: TGTGCAAGCTCCCTTGCGGGAGCCCTCAAGGGCTACGAGCAGTACTTC. Amino acid sequence: CASSLAGALKGYEQYF.

This rearrangement joins TRBV21-1 to TRBJ2-7; the table gives TRBD1 as D, unverified against the DNA. TRBV21-1 is assigned pseudogene status. The CDR3 runs to 15 residues. CDR3 coding DNA: TGTGCCAGCAGCCGTTGTCAGGAAAACCCCTACGAGCAGTACTTC. Protein sequence: CASSRCQENPYEQYF.

The chain couples TRBV5-4 to TRBJ2-5, with 8 bases identical to TRBD1. Germline V gene data show CDR1 as SGHNT and CDR2 as YYREEE (reference sequence). The CDR3 extends over 16 amino acids. V was clipped by 4 bases and J by 4 bases; unmatched bases: 12. CDR3 region: CASSPTRTGRIETQYF. CDR3 DNA sequence: TGTGCCAGCAGCCCCACGAGGACAGGGCGGATAGAGACCCAGTACTTC.